This TCR beta chain was captured in a study of OX40 agonist ivuxolimab in advanced cancers. Study as a whole: Partial responses were achieved by three patients, of whom one had hepatocellular carcinoma and two had cutaneous melanoma.

The CDR3 has 13 residues. With 7 bases clipped from V and 8 bases from J, the junction kept 10 bases outside the gene matches. Germline V gene lookup returns CDR1 SGDLS and CDR2 YYNGEE. TCRdb keeps only in-frame clones here, not all; method: immunoSEQ multiplex PCR. The repertoire holds 90,000 to 120,000 clones, with 91% as singletons. This clone was recorded only once. Here the sequenced sample was CD4+ or CD8+ T cells sorted from blood, taken in a trial of the OX40 agonist ivuxolimab. This rearrangement joins TRBV9 to TRBJ1-2, with TRBD1 matching over 8 bases. The origin of this receptor is an adult with an advanced solid tumor such as melanoma, head and neck, liver or kidney cancer. CDR3: CASDRQGMEGYTF. For the CDR3, the DNA is TGTGCCAGCGATCGACAGGGGATGGAGGGCTACACCTTC.